These 23 T cell receptor beta chains were all obtained from the same sample, sequenced in a study of molecular identifiers for immune sequencing clone quantification (dated by TCRdb to between 2018 and 2020). Libraries were made using PCR. The run used a NextSeq 500. The public reads were reanalyzed by TCRdb: fastp trimming at Q25, MiXCR alignment, in-frame beta chains only. Every CDR3 protein is listed once, alongside the most common genes and DNA of its rows. For this sample there are nearly 650,000 distinct CDR3 sequences; 25% appear just once. The ten largest clones capture about 0.81% of the sample. The sample consisted of naive CD8+ T cells from blood, with Jurkat cell RNA spiked in. What the cell subset or site label conveys for this sample: FACS-sorted CD8+CD4-CCR7+CD45RA+ naive T cells. These receptors were collected from a human donor in good health. Some libraries in this study had Jurkat cell RNA spiked in.

This clonotype has only a few counts. V usage is TRBV11-2 and J usage is TRBJ2-2; 8 nucleotides match TRBD2. The CDR3 length is 15 residues. Germline CDR1 SGHAT, CDR2 FQNNGV. V was pared by 1 base and J by 6 bases, with 4 bases of the junction left unmatched. The CDR3 DNA is TGTGCCAGCAGCTTAGTGGCGGGAGGCTCCGGGGAGCTGTTTTTT. The encoded protein is CASSLVAGGSGELFF. Drawing the rest from reference TRBV11-2 and TRBJ2-2, the complete variable domain is EAGVAQSPRYKIIEKRQSVAFWCNPISGHATLYWYQQILGQGPKLLIQFQNNGVVDDSQLPKDRFSAERLKGVDSTLKIQPAKLEDSAVYLCASSLVAGGSGELFFGEGSRLTVL.

This clonotype was observed many times. The gene calls are TRBV7-8 and TRBJ2-5; D not certain. The V end was cut by 3 bases, the J end by 1 base, with 15 bases between. From germline, CDR1 is SGHVS and CDR2 FQNEAQ. This CDR3 has 16 amino acids. The CDR3 DNA reads as TGTGCCAGCAGCTTGTGGGGTCTCACACCCCAAGAGACCCAGTACTTC. Encoded protein: CASSLWGLTPQETQYF.

Worth noting for this clonotype: This may arise from a read error, as a much more abundant clone is one base away. The chain couples TRBV2 to TRBJ2-3; 14 bases map to TRBD2. Trimming removed 8 bases from V and 4 bases from J; junction bases left unmatched: 11. This CDR3 has 17 residues. Germline V gene lookup returns CDR1 SNHLY and CDR2 FYNNEI. CDR3 region: CASLRTSGRLDPDTQYF. Here the CDR3 DNA reads TGTGCCAGCTTGAGGACTAGCGGGAGGCTGGATCCAGATACGCAGTATTTT.

This clonotype was counted ten times or more. This chain joins TRBV7-9 and TRBJ2-7; weak D call: TRBD1 (6 bases). Germline CDR1 is SEHNR and CDR2 is FQNEAQ (reference sequence). The germline V and J ends were trimmed by 4 bases and 5 bases, with 15 bases remaining between them. The CDR3 runs to 14 residues. The CDR3 DNA reads as TGTGCCAGCAGCTCATCTACAGGGTCCGACGAGCAGTACTTC. Protein product: CASSSSTGSDEQYF.

In its sample, this clonotype was seen many times. This chain uses TRBV19 with TRBJ2-3; D gene unclear. This CDR3 contains 16 residues. Deletions cut 5 bases from V and 6 bases from J, with 21 bases between. Germline CDR1 and CDR2: LNHDA and SQIVND (reference sequence). CDR3 region: CASSWGLRSSHDTQYF. In DNA form, the CDR3 reads TGTGCCAGTAGTTGGGGTTTACGCTCAAGTCATGATACGCAGTATTTT. The full variable domain, its missing parts supplied by reference TRBV19 and TRBJ2-3, is DGGITQSPKYLFRKEGQNVTLSCEQNLNHDAMYWYRQDPGQGLRLIYYSQIVNDFQKGDIAEGYSVSREKKESFPLTVTSAQKNPTAFYLCASSWGLRSSHDTQYFGPGTRLTVL.

This clonotype was seen only a few times. The CDR3 DNA follows: TGCAGCGGTACTAGCGCCAACACCGGGGAGCTGTTTTTT. This sequence encodes CSGTSANTGELFF. The rearrangement joins TRBV29-1 to TRBJ2-2, with 7 bases lining up with TRBD2. J lost 2 bases, V lost 7 bases, and 4 bases had no gene match. The CDR3 covers 13 residues. Germline V gene data show CDR1 as SQVTM and CDR2 as ANQGSEA.

The rearrangement uses TRBV6-5 and TRBJ1-6; D is possibly TRBD1 (5 bases). CDR1 and CDR2 (germline): MNHEY, SVGAGI. V lost 3 bases and J lost 9, with 12 bases in between. The CDR3 sequence is 14 residues long. The CDR3 DNA follows: TGTGCCAGCAGTTATGTTCAGGGTGGTTCACCCCTCCACTTT. Amino acids: CASSYVQGGSPLHF.

The chain carries TRBV7-6 and TRBJ2-3; D is possibly TRBD2 (6 bases). The CDR3 totals 12 residues. Germline assignment: CDR1 SGHVS and CDR2 FNYEAQ. Trimming left V 8 bases short and J 6 bases short, with 12 bases between. The CDR3 region has the DNA TGTGCCAGCGGCTGGGGGGAGGATACGCAGTATTTT. Its translation: CASGWGEDTQYF.

This clonotype was seen more than once but under ten times. This chain links TRBV6-2 or TRBV6-3 with TRBJ2-7; perhaps TRBD1 as D (6 bases). The V end was cut by 2 bases, the J end by 5 bases, with 10 bases between. Germline V gene sequence: CDR1 MNHEY, CDR2 SVGEGT. This CDR3 has 13 amino acids. The CDR3 sequence is CASSYGAGDEQYF. The CDR3 DNA follows: TGTGCCAGCAGTTACGGGGCAGGGGACGAGCAGTACTTC.

This clonotype was recorded at least ten times. The rearrangement links TRBV30 to TRBJ1-6; D remains unclear. The CDR3 has 13 amino acids. Per the germline V gene, CDR1 is GTSNPN and CDR2 is SVGIG (reference sequence). V lost 1 base to trimming and J lost 4 bases, with 5 bases between them. Here the CDR3 reads CAWSEGYNSPLHF. CDR3 nucleotide sequence: TGTGCCTGGAGTGAAGGGTATAATTCACCCCTCCACTTT. The variable domain in full, completed from reference TRBV30 and TRBJ1-6, reads SQTIHQWPATLVQPVGSPLSLECTVEGTSNPNLYWYRQAAGRGLQLLFYSVGIGQISSEVPQNLSASRPQDRQFILSSKKLLLSDSGFYLCAWSEGYNSPLHFGNGTRLTVT.

The V gene is TRBV5-1, the J gene TRBJ1-1, with a tentative D call TRBD1 (6 bases). Germline assignment: CDR1 SGHRS and CDR2 YFSETQ. The CDR3 totals 14 residues. The V gene lost 5 bases and the J gene lost 12 bases, with 23 bases spanning the gap. This CDR3 is CASRHGTLNTKTFF. CDR3 bases: TGCGCCAGCAGACACGGGACACTAAACACTAAAACTTTCTTT.

Comment on this clonotype: A much larger clone lies a single base off, so this may be a read error. The CDR3 coding sequence is TGCGCCAGCAGCCCCAATCTGGGGGAAGTATCCGAAGCTGTCTTT. Encoded protein: CASSPNLGEVSEAVF. The chain employs TRBV4-3 and TRBJ1-1; tentative D call: TRBD1 (5 bases). This CDR3 spans 15 amino acids. The germline V gene encodes CDR1 LGHNA and CDR2 YSLEER.

Note on this clonotype: One junction end does not reproduce the germline sequence, and a read error may be involved. The J gene is TRBJ2-7, the V gene TRBV6-6, with D possibly TRBD2 on 6 matching bases. Germline V gene sequence: CDR1 MNHNY, CDR2 SVGAGI (reference sequence). The CDR3 is 13 residues long. In DNA form, the CDR3 reads TGTGTCAGCACCGGGAGCCTTGACTACGAGCAGTACTTC. Its translation is CVSTGSLDYEQYF.

This chain links TRBV7-7 with TRBJ1-2; D may be TRBD1 (5 bases). Germline V gene data show CDR1 as SSHAT and CDR2 as FNYEAQ (reference sequence). The germline V and J ends were trimmed by 2 bases and 2 bases, with 9 bases remaining between them. The CDR3 spans 14 residues. The DNA of the CDR3 is TGTGCCAGCAGCTTATTGGGGGTGAACTATGGCTACACCTTC. It is translated as CASSLLGVNYGYTF. The entire variable domain, with the rest obtained from reference TRBV7-7 and TRBJ1-2, is as follows: GAGVSQSPRYKVTKRGQDVTLRCDPISSHATLYWYQQALGQGPEFLTYFNYEAQPDKSGLPSDRFSAERPEGSISTLTIQRTEQRDSAMYRCASSLLGVNYGYTFGSGTRLTVV.

This rearrangement joins TRBV12-5 to TRBJ1-5; possible D gene TRBD1, 5 bases. Germline loops: CDR1 LGHNT, CDR2 FRNRAP. The CDR3 is 11 residues long. V dropped 10 bases and J dropped 9 bases, with 13 bases sitting between them. The CDR3 protein is CATGPGMPQHF. CDR3 DNA: TGTGCTACTGGCCCAGGGATGCCCCAGCATTTT.

About this clonotype itself: The junction departs from the called germline gene at one end, perhaps through a read error. The J gene is TRBJ2-5, the V gene TRBV28; D possibly uses TRBD1 or TRBD2 (5 bases each). Germline V gives CDR1 MDHEN, CDR2 SYDVKM. The CDR3 loop spans 14 amino acids. CDR3 bases: TGTGCCAGCAGTGCCCTCCTGAGAGGGGAGACCCGGTACTTC. Its translation is CASSALLRGETRYF.

In its sample, this clonotype was seen a few times. This sequence joins TRBV20-1 and TRBJ2-2; 9 bases match TRBD1. Trimming took 3 bases from V and 1 from J; bases not matched to a gene: 3. Germline V gene lookup returns CDR1 DFQATT and CDR2 SNEGSKA (reference sequence). This CDR3 has 15 amino acids. CDR3 loop: CSARGDRENTGELFF. DNA for the CDR3: TGCAGTGCTAGGGGGGACAGGGAGAACACCGGGGAGCTGTTTTTT.

Concerning this clonotype: One end of the junction does not line up with germline, which may come from a read error. The gene calls are TRBV19 and TRBJ1-1; D call uncertain. The CDR3 covers 15 residues. Germline CDR1 is LNHDA and CDR2 is SQIVND (reference sequence). The CDR3 sequence: CASSILHSSNTEALF. The DNA for the CDR3 is TGTGCCAGTAGTATTTTACATAGCTCGAACACTGAAGCTCTCTTT.

V and J are TRBV27 and TRBJ2-1; TRBD1 might be the D (5 bases). The germline gives CDR1 MNHEY, CDR2 SMNVEV (reference sequence). Between the trimmed V and J ends, which lost 5 bases and 0 bases, there was a span of 8 bases. The CDR3 totals 14 residues. In DNA, the CDR3 is TGTGCCAGCAGTGACAGTAGCTCCTACAATGAGCAGTTCTTC. It codes for CASSDSSSYNEQFF.

CDR3 DNA: TGTGCCAGCAGTGAAGGAGGGACGGGATCATTCTACGAGCAGTACTTC. Encoded protein: CASSEGGTGSFYEQYF. The gene calls are TRBV2 and TRBJ2-7, with D perhaps assigned TRBD1 or TRBD2 (5 bases each). The germline CDR1 and CDR2 sequences are SNHLY and FYNNEI. The CDR3 extends over 16 amino acids. Trimming removed 1 base from V and 3 bases from J, with 16 bases in between.

V gene TRBV9 combines with J gene TRBJ2-7; D remains ambiguous. The CDR3 totals 12 residues. Germline V gives CDR1 SGDLS, CDR2 YYNGEE. Trimming left V 2 bases short and J 6 bases short, with 9 bases between. CDR3 sequence reads: CASSVSASEQYF. CDR3 nucleotides: TGTGCCAGCAGCGTTTCGGCGAGCGAGCAGTACTTC.

CDR3 in amino acids: CASMTGNTEAFF. In DNA, the CDR3 is TGTGCCAGTATGACAGGTAACACTGAAGCTTTCTTT. The rearrangement links TRBV19 to TRBJ1-1, with D possibly TRBD1 on 6 matching bases. The CDR3 totals 12 residues. From germline, CDR1 is LNHDA and CDR2 SQIVND (reference sequence). V lost 7 bases to trimming and J lost 2 bases, with 8 bases between them. Together with reference TRBV19 and TRBJ1-1, the CDR3 gives the full variable domain: DGGITQSPKYLFRKEGQNVTLSCEQNLNHDAMYWYRQDPGQGLRLIYYSQIVNDFQKGDIAEGYSVSREKKESFPLTVTSAQKNPTAFYLCASMTGNTEAFFGQGTRLTVV.

This clonotype was counted a few times. CDR3: CSVEDPNAAGSYEQYF. Here the CDR3 DNA reads TGCAGCGTTGAAGATCCGAATGCGGCAGGCTCCTACGAGCAGTACTTC. The chain combines TRBV29-1 with TRBJ2-7; no definite D call. The CDR3 covers 16 residues. Trimming removed 0 bases at V and 0 bases at J, with 15 bases between. The germline CDR1 and CDR2 sequences are SQVTM and ANQGSEA.